This note documents a single TCR beta chain sequence. Its antigen is not identified. The record originates from a study of T cell responses to AZD1222 COVID-19 vaccine. As for the study in general: Second-dose intervals near 4 or 12 weeks were combined.

The study's findings and limits: Mostly white British, mostly female donors; authors suggested clonal diversity may be underestimated.

Data came from immunoSEQ multiplex PCR; TCRdb stores just in-frame clones and leaves some out. The table records 95,000 to 150,000 clones, roughly 90% of them present only once. The CDR3 extends over 14 amino acids. Trimming shortened V by 5 bases and J by 10 bases, and 23 bases separated the two germline ends. Germline V gene lookup returns CDR1 SQVTM and CDR2 ANQGSEA. Sequencing used peripheral blood, obtained on day 0 of AZD1222 vaccination. The J gene is TRBJ1-1, the V gene TRBV29-1; D is undetermined. This TCR derives from an adult in good health. CDR3 sequence: CSVSEYGESPAAFF. The CDR3 DNA follows: TGCAGCGTTTCGGAGTACGGAGAATCACCGGCAGCTTTCTTT.